The 17 T cell receptor beta chains reported below all come from one sample, sequenced in a study of blood T cell repertoires in COVID-19. The data were produced by immunoSEQ multiplex PCR, yet TCRdb's version contains in-frame clones alone and is incomplete. The sample consists of fewer than 300,000 clones, more than 70% of them appearing once. Sequenced input: peripheral blood. These receptor sequences come from a man older than 75 with acute or convalescent COVID-19.

This chain connects TRBV3-1 (or the pseudogene TRBV3-2) to TRBJ2-7; the D gene is possibly TRBD1 (6 bases). The CDR3 has 14 amino acids. Germline CDR1 and CDR2: LGHDT and YNNKEL (reference sequence). Deletions cut 4 bases from V and 5 bases from J, with 15 bases between. CDR3 residues: CASSLQGRSDEQYF. The DNA of the CDR3 is TGTGCCAGCAGCCTACAGGGTCGGTCTGACGAGCAGTACTTC.

This rearrangement joins TRBV5-1 to TRBJ1-6; no clear D gene. Trimming removed 0 bases at V and 0 bases at J, with 4 bases between. The CDR3 length is 15 residues. The germline gives CDR1 SGHRS, CDR2 YFSETQ. The CDR3 here is CASSLGSSYNSPLHF. The DNA for the CDR3 is TGCGCCAGCAGCTTGGGGAGCTCCTATAATTCACCCCTCCACTTT. Looking up the rest from reference TRBV5-1 and TRBJ1-6 gives the full variable domain: KAGVTQTPRYLIKTRGQQVTLSCSPISGHRSVSWYQQTPGQGLQFLFEYFSETQRNKGNFPGRFSGRQFSNSRSEMNVSTLELGDSALYLCASSLGSSYNSPLHFGNGTRLTVT.

DNA for the CDR3: TGTGCCAGTAGTATGACAGCTAGCACAGATACGCAGTATTTT. It codes for CASSMTASTDTQYF. The chain has TRBV19 and TRBJ2-3, with D possibly matching TRBD1 (5 bases). CDR1 LNHDA and CDR2 SQIVND come from the germline V gene (reference sequence). Trimming took 3 bases from V and 0 from J, leaving 7 bases between them. The CDR3 sequence is 14 residues long.

This chain uses TRBV18 with TRBJ2-1; D is possibly TRBD1 (6 bases). The length of the CDR3 is 14 residues. Trimming removed 5 bases from V and 4 bases from J, with 12 bases in between. Germline-derived CDR1 and CDR2 are KGHSH and LQKENI. CDR3 region: CASSVNRDYNEQFF. For the CDR3, the DNA is TGTGCCAGCTCAGTAAACAGGGATTACAATGAGCAGTTCTTC.

The chain uses TRBV19 and TRBJ2-7, with 9 bases aligning to TRBD1. The germline V gene encodes CDR1 LNHDA and CDR2 SQIVND (reference sequence). Trimming took 6 bases from V and 6 from J; bases not matched to a gene: 6. This CDR3 is built from 13 residues. CDR3: CASRRDRVSEQYF. The CDR3 DNA sequence: TGTGCCAGTAGGAGGGACAGGGTCAGCGAGCAGTACTTC.

Remarks on this clone: The same CDR3 is also encoded by other DNA sequences in this sample. V and J are TRBV7-9 and TRBJ1-3; the D is unclear. With 2 bases removed from V and 1 base from J, the gap between germline ends came to 6 bases. Germline V gives CDR1 SEHNR, CDR2 FQNEAQ (reference sequence). This CDR3 comprises 14 residues. The CDR3 sequence: CASSLSVSGNTIYF. The CDR3, as DNA: TGTGCCAGCAGCTTATCGGTTTCTGGAAACACCATATATTTT.

The V call is TRBV27, the J call TRBJ2-7, with 12 positions matching TRBD2. In germline, CDR1 is MNHEY, CDR2 SMNVEV (reference sequence). There are 15 residues in the CDR3. Trimming at V came to 5 bases and at J to 0 bases, leaving 2 bases not matched to a gene. CDR3 protein: CASSRLAGASYEQYF. The CDR3 bases are TGTGCCAGCAGTCGACTAGCGGGAGCCTCCTACGAGCAGTACTTC.

This chain uses TRBV7-6 with TRBJ2-3; the match to TRBD2 covers 8 bases. V shed 3 bases, J shed 3 bases, and the junction held 11 bases outside the gene matches. There are 17 residues in the CDR3. CDR1 is SGHVS, CDR2 FNYEAQ, per germline. CDR3 sequence reads: CASSFQRGRGTTDTQYF. CDR3 sequence (DNA): TGTGCCAGCAGCTTCCAGCGGGGGCGAGGGACGACAGATACGCAGTATTTT.

Concerning this clone itself: Additional DNA sequences in this sample encode the identical CDR3. The rearrangement joins TRBV28 to TRBJ2-5, with TRBD2 as a possible D gene (7 bases). The CDR3 has 12 residues. From germline, CDR1 is MDHEN and CDR2 SYDVKM. With 8 bases removed from V and 2 bases from J, the gap between germline ends came to 9 bases. This CDR3 is CASGRGQETQYF. The CDR3 DNA follows: TGTGCCAGCGGGAGGGGGCAAGAGACCCAGTACTTC. The variable domain in full, completed from reference TRBV28 and TRBJ2-5, reads DVKVTQSSRYLVKRTGEKVFLECVQDMDHENMFWYRQDPGLGLRLIYFSYDVKMKEKGDIPEGYSVSREKKERFSLILESASTNQTSMYLCASGRGQETQYFGPGTRLLVL.

The chain couples TRBV6-5 to TRBJ2-7, with 8 positions matching TRBD1. CDR1 is MNHEY, CDR2 SVGAGI, per germline. The trim removed 5 bases at V and 0 bases at J, leaving 3 bases unmatched. The CDR3 has 14 residues. The DNA of the CDR3 is TGTGCCAGCAGTCGACAGGGGTCCTCCTACGAGCAGTACTTC. Protein product: CASSRQGSSYEQYF.

This chain links TRBV6-5 with TRBJ2-3; the match to TRBD2 covers 7 bases. Germline V gives CDR1 MNHEY, CDR2 SVGAGI. V gave up 6 bases and J gave up 1 base; unmatched junction bases: 7. CDR3 length: 15 residues. The CDR3 loop is CASRRFTSGTDTQYF. CDR3 in DNA: TGTGCCAGCAGAAGATTTACTAGCGGCACAGATACGCAGTATTTT.

This rearrangement joins TRBV7-8 to TRBJ1-1; D might be TRBD1 (6 bases). Germline V lookup: CDR1 SGHVS, CDR2 FQNEAQ. The V end lost 3 bases, the J end lost 8 bases, and 16 bases lay between the germline ends. The CDR3 has 14 amino acids. CDR3 DNA: TGTGCCAGCAGCTTCGGGAGGGGGGGACCCGAAGCTTTCTTT. Encoded protein: CASSFGRGGPEAFF. Variable domain in full (rest from reference TRBV7-8 and TRBJ1-1): GAGVSQSPRYKVAKRGQDVALRCDPISGHVSLFWYQQALGQGPEFLTYFQNEAQLDKSGLPSDRFFAERPEGSVSTLKIQRTQQEDSAVYLCASSFGRGGPEAFFGQGTRLTVV.

About this clone itself: The same CDR3 also results from other DNA sequences found in this sample. The V and J genes are TRBV5-1 and TRBJ1-6, with TRBD1 identical over 10 bases. The CDR3 has 15 amino acids. The V gene's germline CDR1 is SGHRS and CDR2 YFSETQ. With 4 bases clipped from V and 7 bases from J, the junction kept 5 bases outside the gene matches. Here the CDR3 reads CASSPGQGLNSPLHF. The CDR3 bases are TGCGCCAGCAGCCCGGGACAGGGGCTCAATTCACCCCTCCACTTT.

The chain recombines TRBV10-3 with TRBJ2-5, with a tentative D call TRBD1 (5 bases). Germline V gene data show CDR1 as ENHRY and CDR2 as SYGVKD. V dropped 0 bases and J dropped 2 bases, with 10 bases sitting between them. The CDR3 is made up of 15 amino acids. The CDR3 here is CAISESRQGQETQYF. CDR3 nucleotides: TGTGCCATCAGTGAGTCGAGGCAGGGTCAAGAGACCCAGTACTTC.

The V and J genes are TRBV2 and TRBJ2-1, with D possibly being TRBD1 (5 bases). CDR3 size: 14 residues. Germline assignment: CDR1 SNHLY and CDR2 FYNNEI. Between the trimmed V and J ends, which lost 4 bases and 2 bases, there was a span of 9 bases. In nucleotides, the CDR3 is TGTGCCAGCAGTGGACAGCTTACCTACAATGAGCAGTTCTTC. This gives the protein CASSGQLTYNEQFF.

V is TRBV3-1 (or the pseudogene TRBV3-2) and J is TRBJ2-7, with D hard to call. V lost 0 bases to trimming and J lost 7 bases, with 10 bases between them. This CDR3 is 13 amino acids long. The germline gives CDR1 LGHDT, CDR2 YNNKEL (reference sequence). DNA for the CDR3: TGTGCCAGCAGCCAAGATAATATCGGGGAGCAGTACTTC. It specifies CASSQDNIGEQYF.

This rearrangement joins TRBV7-6 to TRBJ2-2; 12 bases are shared with TRBD2. The germline V gene encodes CDR1 SGHVS and CDR2 FNYEAQ. Trimming cost V 1 base and J 1 base; bases outside gene matches: 10. This CDR3 has 20 residues. The DNA for the CDR3 is TGTGCCAGCAGCTTAGAGTACTTTGGACTAGCGGGGCTGAACACCGGGGAGCTGTTTTTT. Encoded protein: CASSLEYFGLAGLNTGELFF.